This TCR beta chain was sequenced in a study of cytomegalovirus exposure and HLA in healthy donors. About the study: Unique TCRs numbering some 80 million, obtained from HLA-typed donors, made up an early data release.

60 Vbeta and 13 Jbeta primers were used in PCR. Clones were read by immunoSEQ multiplex PCR, and TCRdb kept only the in-frame ones, dropping some. The sample records about 200,000 clones, around 85% being singletons. Looked up from germline, CDR1 is MGHDK and CDR2 is SYGVNS. The CDR3 length is 14 residues. V lost 2 bases and J lost 2, with 9 bases in between. This TCR was recovered from a girl aged 2 to 9 in good health and CMV-seronegative. The sample taken for sequencing was PBMCs. The rearrangement joins TRBV25-1 to TRBJ2-5, with a weak D call TRBD2 (6 bases). The CDR3 DNA reads as TGTGCCAGCAGTGAAGGGGGACTTCAAGAGACCCAGTACTTC. Translating gives CASSEGGLQETQYF.